Listed here is a single T cell receptor beta chain. Its antigen is not known. Germline assignment: CDR1 SGHTA and CDR2 FQGNSA. The CDR3 is 13 amino acids. V lost 5 bases to trimming and J lost 7 bases, with 14 bases between them. This PCR relied on a set of 60 Vbeta primers and 13 Jbeta primers. Here immunoSEQ multiplex PCR was the method, and the copy in TCRdb shows in-frame clones only, minus some. Of fewer than 120,000 clones in the sample, approximately 78% were seen once. The entry originates in a study of cytomegalovirus exposure and HLA in healthy donors. The wider study: Out of about 179 million T cells, an earlier analysis found around 120 million unique TCR beta sequences in total.

Whole-study results and caveats: As a later analysis revealed, most CMV-associated TCR beta chains appeared HLA-restricted. A few chains tied to CMV proved CMV antigen-specific in vitro.

The sequence was obtained from a young woman in good health and CMV-seronegative. Sequenced sample: PBMCs. The chain combines TRBV7-2 with TRBJ1-2, with D possibly matching TRBD1 (5 bases). In DNA form, the CDR3 reads TGTGCCAGCAGCGAGACAGACCGCTTTGGCTACACCTTC. This gives the protein CASSETDRFGYTF.